Listed below are T cell receptor beta chains from one sample, sequenced in a study of cytomegalovirus exposure and HLA in healthy donors. Clones were read by immunoSEQ multiplex PCR, and TCRdb kept only the in-frame ones, dropping some. The repertoire holds roughly 120,000 clones, about 93% seen once, with over 1% in the top ten. Specimen: PBMCs. The source is a woman between 18 and 29 years old in good health and CMV-seronegative. CDR3s include the opening cysteine and the closing phenylalanine or tryptophan. D genes are given only for firm matches. For some rows the clone size is stated as once, few or many, or as a class when expanded; others skip it.

size: -; length: 13; J: TRBJ1-1; V: TRBV5-6; D: -; CDR3: CASSLLGATEAFF; DNA: TGTGCCAGCAGCTTGTTAGGGGCGACTGAAGCTTTCTTT
size: -; length: 17; J: TRBJ2-5; V: TRBV27; D: -; CDR3: CASSPRDLPLSGETQYF; DNA: TGTGCCAGCAGTCCCCGGGACTTACCATTAAGCGGGGAGACCCAGTACTTC
size: -; length: 15; J: TRBJ1-2; V: TRBV6-1; D: -; CDR3: CASRGPDTGNYGYTF; DNA: TGTGCCAGCAGGGGGCCGGACACTGGGAACTATGGCTACACCTTC
size: -; length: 13; J: TRBJ2-2; V: TRBV15; D: -; CDR3: CATSRGAKGELFF; DNA: TGTGCCACCAGCAGAGGGGCTAAGGGGGAGCTGTTTTTT
size: -; length: 14; J: TRBJ2-5; V: TRBV4-1; D: TRBD2; CDR3: CASSPGTNQETQYF; DNA: TGCGCCAGCAGCCCCGGGACTAACCAAGAGACCCAGTACTTC
size: -; length: 15; J: TRBJ2-7; V: TRBV6-5; D: TRBD1; CDR3: CASSPNPGTGNEQYF; DNA: TGTGCCAGCAGCCCGAATCCCGGGACAGGGAACGAGCAGTACTTC
size: -; length: 13; J: TRBJ1-2; V: TRBV30; D: TRBD1; CDR3: CAWSRQGYRGYTF; DNA: TGTGCCTGGAGTAGACAGGGGTATAGGGGCTACACCTTC
size: -; length: 13; J: TRBJ1-5; V: TRBV28; D: -; CDR3: CASSLYEEQPQHF; DNA: TGTGCCAGCAGTTTATATGAAGAGCAGCCCCAGCATTTT
size: few; length: 17; J: TRBJ2-7; V: TRBV4-1; D: -; CDR3: CASSQVSVAGIGNEQYF; DNA: TGCGCCAGCAGCCAAGTTTCGGTGGCGGGGATCGGCAACGAGCAGTACTTC
size: -; length: 16; J: TRBJ1-4; V: TRBV7-9; D: TRBD1; CDR3: CASSPGQISTNEKLFF; DNA: TGTGCCAGCAGCCCGGGACAGATCTCAACTAATGAAAAACTGTTTTTT
size: -; length: 18; J: TRBJ2-2; V: TRBV6-1; D: TRBD1; CDR3: CASSEVSGGAGGPGELFF; DNA: TGTGCCAGCAGTGAAGTGTCAGGGGGCGCTGGGGGGCCCGGGGAGCTGTTTTTT
size: once; length: 15; J: TRBJ2-1; V: TRBV5-1; D: TRBD1; CDR3: CASSLTTGNYNEQFF; DNA: TGCGCCAGCAGCTTAACGACAGGGAACTACAATGAGCAGTTCTTC
size: few; length: 13; J: TRBJ2-7; V: TRBV28; D: -; CDR3: CASTFSGRRGQYF; DNA: TGTGCCAGCACCTTTAGCGGTCGGCGGGGGCAGTACTTC
size: -; length: 12; J: TRBJ2-7; V: TRBV28; D: -; CDR3: CASSLAAREQYF; DNA: TGTGCCAGCAGTTTAGCCGCACGGGAGCAGTACTTC
size: -; length: 17; J: TRBJ1-3; V: TRBV5-1; D: TRBD1; CDR3: CASSFGQGAGSGNTIYF; DNA: TGCGCCAGCAGCTTCGGACAGGGGGCTGGATCTGGAAACACCATATATTTT
size: few; length: 12; J: TRBJ1-1; V: TRBV2; D: -; CDR3: CASSQLYTEAFF; DNA: TGTGCCAGCAGTCAACTCTACACTGAAGCTTTCTTT
size: -; length: 15; J: TRBJ2-1; V: TRBV5-4; D: TRBD1; CDR3: CASSLGQGSYNEQFF; DNA: TGTGCCAGCAGCTTGGGACAGGGGTCCTACAATGAGCAGTTCTTC
size: -; length: 13; J: TRBJ2-7; V: TRBV7-2; D: -; CDR3: CASSLGQYYEQYF; DNA: TGTGCCAGCAGCTTAGGGCAGTACTACGAGCAGTACTTC
size: -; length: 16; J: TRBJ2-1; V: TRBV6-1; D: -; CDR3: CASSETQAGSYNEQFF; DNA: TGTGCCAGCAGTGAGACCCAAGCGGGCTCCTACAATGAGCAGTTCTTC